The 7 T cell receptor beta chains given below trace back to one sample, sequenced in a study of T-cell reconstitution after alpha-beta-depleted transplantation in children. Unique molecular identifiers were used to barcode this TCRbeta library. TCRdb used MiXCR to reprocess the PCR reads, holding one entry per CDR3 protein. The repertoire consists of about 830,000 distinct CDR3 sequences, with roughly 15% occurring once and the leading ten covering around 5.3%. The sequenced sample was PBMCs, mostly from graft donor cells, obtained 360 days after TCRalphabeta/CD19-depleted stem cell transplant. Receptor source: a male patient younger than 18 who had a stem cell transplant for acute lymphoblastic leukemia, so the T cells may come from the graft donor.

The CDR3 sequence: CASRVQGTYNSPLHF. In DNA form, the CDR3 reads TGTGCCAGCAGGGTACAGGGGACCTATAATTCACCCCTCCACTTT. The chain couples TRBV6-5 to TRBJ1-6; 7 bases align to TRBD1. The CDR3 totals 15 residues. CDR1 and CDR2 from the germline V gene are MNHEY and SVGAGI. Trimming cost V 6 bases and J 2 bases; bases outside gene matches: 4.

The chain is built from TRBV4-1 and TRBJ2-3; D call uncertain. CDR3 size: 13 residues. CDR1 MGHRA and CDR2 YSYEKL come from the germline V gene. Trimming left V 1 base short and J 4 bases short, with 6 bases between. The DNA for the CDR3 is TGCGCCAGCAGCCAAGTAGCCGCAGATACGCAGTATTTT. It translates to CASSQVAADTQYF.

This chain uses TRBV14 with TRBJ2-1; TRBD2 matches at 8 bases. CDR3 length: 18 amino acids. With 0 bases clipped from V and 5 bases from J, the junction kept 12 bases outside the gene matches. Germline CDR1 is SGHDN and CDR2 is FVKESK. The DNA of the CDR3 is TGTGCCAGCAGCCAAGATAGGGGGACTAGGAAAAAGGACAATGAGCAGTTCTTC. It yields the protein CASSQDRGTRKKDNEQFF.

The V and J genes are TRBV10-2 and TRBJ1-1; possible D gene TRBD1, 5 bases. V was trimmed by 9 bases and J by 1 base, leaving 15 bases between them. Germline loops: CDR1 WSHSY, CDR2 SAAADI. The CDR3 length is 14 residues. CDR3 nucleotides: TGCGCCAGTCGGCCGGGGCAGACGAACACTGAAGCTTTCTTT. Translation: CASRPGQTNTEAFF.

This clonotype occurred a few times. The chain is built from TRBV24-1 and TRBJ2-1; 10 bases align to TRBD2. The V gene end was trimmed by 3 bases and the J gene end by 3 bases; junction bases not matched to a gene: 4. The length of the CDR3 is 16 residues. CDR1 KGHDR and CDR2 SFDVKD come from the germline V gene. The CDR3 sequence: CATSDNRLAGYNEQFF. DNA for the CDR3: TGTGCCACCAGTGATAATCGACTAGCGGGCTACAATGAGCAGTTCTTC.

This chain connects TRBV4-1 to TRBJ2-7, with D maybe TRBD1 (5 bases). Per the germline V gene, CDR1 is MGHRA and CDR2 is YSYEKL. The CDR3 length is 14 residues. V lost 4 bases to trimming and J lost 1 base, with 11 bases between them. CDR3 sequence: CASSPSYRSYEQYF. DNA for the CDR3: TGCGCCAGCAGCCCCTCGTACAGGTCCTACGAGCAGTACTTC.

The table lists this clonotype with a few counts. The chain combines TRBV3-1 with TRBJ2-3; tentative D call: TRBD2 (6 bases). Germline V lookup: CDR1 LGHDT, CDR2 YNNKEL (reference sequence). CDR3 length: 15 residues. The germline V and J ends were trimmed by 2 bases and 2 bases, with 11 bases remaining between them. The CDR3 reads CASSQPGLVTDTQYF. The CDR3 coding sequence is TGTGCCAGCAGCCAACCGGGACTCGTCACAGATACGCAGTATTTT.